This T cell receptor (beta chain) emerged from a study of response to subunit inactivated influenza vaccine. MiXCR, applied by TCRdb to the RT-PCR reads, yields one record per CDR3 protein. The sample has roughly 780,000 distinct CDR3 sequences; approximately 17% are singletons. Sample: PBMCs from blood, taken around 5 days after vaccination. This sequence was found in a man in his fifties or sixties who received an inactivated influenza vaccine.

The CDR3 DNA sequence: TGCAGTGCTAGACATGAGCCTAGACGGAGGATCTACGAGCAGTACTTC. Amino acid sequence: CSARHEPRRRIYEQYF. This rearrangement joins TRBV20-1 to TRBJ2-7; D perhaps matches TRBD2 (5 bases). V was shortened by 2 bases and J by 3 bases, with 20 bases between the two germline ends. CDR1 and CDR2 (germline): DFQATT, SNEGSKA (reference sequence). The CDR3 runs 16 residues.